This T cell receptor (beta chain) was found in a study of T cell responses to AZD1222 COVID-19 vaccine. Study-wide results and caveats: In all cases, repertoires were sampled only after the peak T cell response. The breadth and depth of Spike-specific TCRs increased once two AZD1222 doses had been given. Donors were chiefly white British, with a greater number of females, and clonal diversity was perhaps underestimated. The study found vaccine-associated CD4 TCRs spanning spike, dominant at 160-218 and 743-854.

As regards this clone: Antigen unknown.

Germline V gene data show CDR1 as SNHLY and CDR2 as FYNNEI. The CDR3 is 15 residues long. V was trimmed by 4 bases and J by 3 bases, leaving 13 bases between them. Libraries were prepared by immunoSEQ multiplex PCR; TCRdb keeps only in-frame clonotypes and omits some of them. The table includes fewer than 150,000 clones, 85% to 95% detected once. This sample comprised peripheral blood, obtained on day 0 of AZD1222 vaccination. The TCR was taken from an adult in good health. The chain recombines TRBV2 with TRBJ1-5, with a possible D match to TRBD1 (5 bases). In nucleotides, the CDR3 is TGTGCCAGCAGTGGTCTACAGGTACCCAATCAGCCCCAGCATTTT. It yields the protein CASSGLQVPNQPQHF.